The 29 T cell receptor beta chains reported below all come from one sample, sequenced in a study of T-cell memory formation after mild COVID-19. One entry per CDR3 protein, called by TCRdb with MiXCR from the 5' RACE reads. The sample has hundreds of thousands of distinct CDR3 sequences, less than 25% seen once. The sequenced sample consisted of PBMCs or a T cell subset sorted from them (not recorded which). The receptors here all came from an adult woman who had mild COVID-19 (a few samples of this study predate the infection). Cell type and time point are not known.

The rearrangement uses TRBV3-1 and TRBJ2-2; D not certain. The germline V gene has CDR1 LGHDT and CDR2 YNNKEL (reference sequence). The CDR3 is made up of 15 amino acids. Trimming shortened V by 3 bases and J by 1 base, and 9 bases separated the two germline ends. CDR3 sequence (DNA): TGTGCCAGCAGCCAGGGTCCGCTGAACACCGGGGAGCTGTTTTTT. Residues: CASSQGPLNTGELFF.

This clonotype was observed a handful of times. The genes are TRBV5-1 and TRBJ1-1; 9 bases map to TRBD1. The V gene end was trimmed by 0 bases and the J gene end by 3 bases; junction bases not matched to a gene: 6. The CDR3 is made up of 16 amino acids. Germline assignment: CDR1 SGHRS and CDR2 YFSETQ. CDR3 DNA: TGCGCCAGCAGCTTGGGGGCCGGGACAGGGCACACTGAAGCTTTCTTT. Translation gives CASSLGAGTGHTEAFF.

The sample holds a few counts of this clonotype. This chain links TRBV7-8 with TRBJ2-7; 8 bases match TRBD2. This CDR3 comprises 16 residues. The trim removed 4 bases at V and 3 bases at J, leaving 11 bases unmatched. Germline CDR1 SGHVS, CDR2 FQNEAQ. CDR3 sequence reads: CASSSQSWTSSYEQYF. The CDR3, as DNA: TGTGCCAGCAGCTCACAGTCGTGGACTAGCAGCTACGAGCAGTACTTC.

This clonotype was found a few times. The chain employs TRBV7-9 and TRBJ2-7; 10 bases match TRBD1. CDR1 and CDR2 (germline): SEHNR, FQNEAQ (reference sequence). V lost 5 bases and J lost 4; bases outside the gene matches: 5. The CDR3 covers 14 residues. The CDR3 sequence is CASSRQGARYEQYF. The CDR3, as DNA: TGTGCCAGCAGCAGACAGGGGGCGAGGTACGAGCAGTACTTC.

This clonotype was seen a handful of times. The chain has TRBV11-3 and TRBJ2-1, with a weak D call TRBD2 (5 bases). Germline V lookup: CDR1 SGHNT, CDR2 YENEEA. This CDR3 spans 15 amino acids. V gave up 5 bases and J gave up 1 base, with 12 bases separating them. The CDR3 reads CASSPTRESYNEQFF. The CDR3 DNA follows: TGTGCCAGCAGCCCCACGAGGGAATCCTACAATGAGCAGTTCTTC.

The chain combines TRBV6-5 with TRBJ2-1; tentatively, D is TRBD1 or TRBD2 (5 bases each). This CDR3 region has 11 residues. The germline V gene has CDR1 MNHEY and CDR2 SVGAGI. Trimming cost V 8 bases and J 8 bases, with 10 bases left between them. The CDR3 region has the DNA TGTGCCAGCTATAGGGGAGATGAGCAGTTCTTC. Encoded protein: CASYRGDEQFF.

This clonotype was detected a few times. J is TRBJ2-3 and V is TRBV29-1; D possibly corresponds to TRBD1 (5 bases). V was trimmed by 5 bases and J by 4 bases, leaving 13 bases between them. The V gene's germline CDR1 is SQVTM and CDR2 ANQGSEA. The CDR3 loop spans 13 amino acids. CDR3 bases: TGCAGCGTTCGTGGCAGGGCGGCAGATACGCAGTATTTT. Translation gives CSVRGRAADTQYF.

This rearrangement joins TRBV7-6 to TRBJ2-1; TRBD2 is a possible D gene (6 bases). CDR3 size: 14 residues. The germline V gene has CDR1 SGHVS and CDR2 FNYEAQ. Trimming pared 5 bases from V and 6 bases from J, leaving 14 bases between. The chain's CDR3 is CASSRGGRRNEQFF. The CDR3 DNA reads TGTGCCAGCAGCCGAGGAGGGCGTCGCAATGAGCAGTTCTTC.

The V call is TRBV3-1, the J call TRBJ2-3; 9 nucleotides match TRBD2. The CDR3 is made up of 16 amino acids. Trimming cost V 6 bases and J 2 bases; bases outside gene matches: 9. CDR1 and CDR2 from the germline V gene are LGHDT and YNNKEL (reference sequence). CDR3 region: CASSPRLAVFTDTQYF. The CDR3 DNA sequence: TGTGCCAGCAGTCCAAGACTAGCGGTTTTCACAGATACGCAGTATTTT.

In its sample, this clonotype was seen a few times. The chain uses TRBV7-9 and TRBJ2-7; no clear D gene. Germline values: CDR1 SEHNR, CDR2 FQNEAQ (reference sequence). The germline V and J ends were trimmed by 5 bases and 0 bases, with 11 bases remaining between them. The CDR3 runs 14 residues. The CDR3 DNA follows: TGTGCCAGCAGCCCCCGGCTCAGCTCCTACGAGCAGTACTTC. It specifies CASSPRLSSYEQYF.

This clonotype came up a few times. The chain is built from TRBV25-1 and TRBJ2-3, with 7 positions matching TRBD2. Germline loops: CDR1 MGHDK, CDR2 SYGVNS. The V segment lost 7 bases and the J segment 2 bases; nucleotides outside the gene matches: 9. This CDR3 is built from 15 residues. The CDR3 reads CASTSLSGVTDTQYF. The DNA for the CDR3 is TGTGCCAGCACCTCCCTAAGCGGGGTCACAGATACGCAGTATTTT.

V is TRBV7-9 and J is TRBJ2-7; 8 bases agree with TRBD1. There are 16 residues in the CDR3. V shed 0 bases and J 2 bases; nucleotides not matched to a gene: 6. Per the germline V gene, CDR1 is SEHNR and CDR2 is FQNEAQ (reference sequence). The CDR3 loop reads CASSLAHGTGAYEQYF. The CDR3 DNA reads as TGTGCCAGCAGCTTAGCGCATGGGACAGGCGCCTACGAGCAGTACTTC.

This clonotype was counted a few times. The rearrangement uses TRBV5-5 and TRBJ2-3, with D perhaps matching TRBD1 (6 bases). Germline V gene lookup returns CDR1 SGHKS and CDR2 YYEKEE (reference sequence). Trimming took off 0 bases at V and 1 base at J, with 9 bases between the two ends. This CDR3 is 15 amino acids long. The CDR3 is CASSLVRGGTDTQYF. DNA of the CDR3: TGTGCCAGCAGCTTGGTCAGGGGAGGCACAGATACGCAGTATTTT.

The chain joins TRBV7-9 to TRBJ1-1, with 7 positions matching TRBD1. CDR3 length: 15 residues. Germline CDR1 and CDR2: SEHNR and FQNEAQ (reference sequence). J gave up 7 bases and V 4 bases, and 12 bases lay outside the gene matches. As DNA, the CDR3 is TGTGCCAGCAGCTCACAAGGACAGGAACGTAATGAAGCTTTCTTT. This gives the protein CASSSQGQERNEAFF. Supplemented by reference TRBV7-9 and TRBJ1-1, the full variable domain reads DTGVSQNPRHKITKRGQNVTFRCDPISEHNRLYWYRQTLGQGPEFLTYFQNEAQLEKSRLLSDRFSAERPKGSFSTLEIQRTEQGDSAMYLCASSSQGQERNEAFFGQGTRLTVV.

This clonotype was recorded at least ten times. V usage is TRBV5-1 and J usage is TRBJ2-6; D unresolved. Trimming left V 4 bases short and J 0 bases short, with 11 bases between. Germline V CDR1 and CDR2: SGHRS, YFSETQ. This CDR3 is built from 16 residues. CDR3 coding DNA: TGCGCCAGCAGCCCCGGGTCCACCTCTGGGGCCAACGTCCTGACTTTC. Its translation: CASSPGSTSGANVLTF.

A few counts support this clonotype. CDR3 nucleotides: TGCAGTGCTCCCACGGCGGGCCGCTCCTACAATGAGCAGTTCTTC. Amino acid sequence: CSAPTAGRSYNEQFF. This chain connects TRBV20-1 to TRBJ2-1; tentatively, D is TRBD2 (5 bases). The germline V gene has CDR1 DFQATT and CDR2 SNEGSKA (reference sequence). V was clipped by 5 bases and J by 0 bases, with 14 bases between them. This CDR3 spans 15 amino acids.

This chain uses TRBV27 with TRBJ1-1; 9 positions match TRBD1. J lost 8 bases, V lost 5 bases, and 9 bases had no gene match. The CDR3 is made up of 14 amino acids. Germline CDR1 MNHEY, CDR2 SMNVEV (reference sequence). The CDR3 here is CASSTWTGVEEAFF. The CDR3 bases are TGTGCCAGCAGTACGTGGACAGGGGTTGAGGAAGCTTTCTTT.

This clonotype turned up a few times. This rearrangement joins TRBV4-2 to TRBJ1-2, with 7 bases aligning to TRBD1. J gave up 6 bases and V 2 bases, and 6 bases lay outside the gene matches. This CDR3 contains 14 residues. The V gene's germline CDR1 is LGHNA and CDR2 YNFKEQ. The chain's CDR3 is CASSQPDRVDGYTF. CDR3 DNA sequence: TGTGCCAGCAGCCAACCAGACAGGGTAGATGGCTACACCTTC.

The chain is built from TRBV23-1 and TRBJ2-7; D is undetermined. TRBV23-1 carries the ORF label, with uncertain function. The CDR3 sequence is 13 residues long. Trimming stripped 6 bases from V and 7 bases from J, with 16 bases between. The CDR3 bases are TGCGCCAGCAGACCTCCGAACCTACCGGAGCAGTACTTC. Its translation is CASRPPNLPEQYF.

This chain connects TRBV2 to TRBJ2-5; 11 bases fit TRBD1. The CDR3 contains 13 residues. V was clipped by 9 bases and J by 5 bases; unmatched bases: 5. Germline V gene data show CDR1 as SNHLY and CDR2 as FYNNEI. The CDR3 reads CASRTGGRETQYF. The CDR3 DNA follows: TGTGCCAGTCGGACAGGGGGCAGGGAGACCCAGTACTTC.

The rearrangement joins TRBV7-9 to TRBJ2-3; D may correspond to TRBD1 or TRBD2 (5 bases each). This CDR3 is built from 12 residues. Trimming took 8 bases from V and 4 from J, leaving 10 bases between them. Germline CDR1 is SEHNR and CDR2 is FQNEAQ (reference sequence). CDR3 in amino acids: CASQLGADTQYF. The CDR3 nucleotides read TGTGCCAGCCAGTTGGGGGCAGATACGCAGTATTTT.

This clonotype was observed a handful of times. The CDR3 protein is CASSQDKGTSGPERDIQYF. The CDR3 DNA follows: TGCGCCAGCAGCCAAGATAAAGGGACTAGCGGGCCCGAAAGGGACATTCAGTACTTC. The chain links TRBV4-3 to TRBJ2-4, with TRBD2 matching 12 bases. The V and J ends lost 0 bases and 8 bases, in that order; junction bases with no gene match: 14. The V gene's germline CDR1 is LGHNA and CDR2 YSLEER. The CDR3 is 19 amino acids.

This clonotype was counted between two and nine times. V and J are TRBV5-6 and TRBJ1-1; 10 bases align to TRBD1. V was pared by 3 bases and J by 1 base, with 6 bases of the junction left unmatched. The CDR3 has 16 residues. CDR1 and CDR2 (germline): SGHDT, YYEEEE. CDR3 protein: CASSSGTGARNTEAFF. In nucleotides, the CDR3 is TGTGCCAGCAGCTCCGGGACAGGGGCGAGGAACACTGAAGCTTTCTTT.

V gene TRBV7-2 combines with J gene TRBJ2-1; D gene uncertain. Trimming took 4 bases from V and 8 from J, leaving 18 bases between them. The CDR3 is 15 residues long. Per the germline V gene, CDR1 is SGHTA and CDR2 is FQGNSA. This CDR3 is CASSWSVGLRYEQFF. CDR3 coding DNA: TGTGCCAGCAGCTGGTCTGTCGGTTTACGATATGAGCAGTTCTTC.

This clonotype has just a few counts. This chain links TRBV7-9 with TRBJ2-7, with 13 bases fitting TRBD2. CDR3 length equals 17 residues. The germline V gene encodes CDR1 SEHNR and CDR2 FQNEAQ (reference sequence). With V trimmed by 1 base and J by 1 base, 4 bases remained unmatched. The CDR3 region is CASSLGRTSGGSYEQYF. CDR3 nucleotides: TGTGCCAGCAGCTTAGGAAGGACTAGCGGGGGATCCTACGAGCAGTACTTC.

This chain uses TRBV7-9 with TRBJ1-2, with TRBD1 as a possible D gene (5 bases). This CDR3 is built from 14 residues. Germline V gives CDR1 SEHNR, CDR2 FQNEAQ (reference sequence). Deletions cut 2 bases from V and 2 bases from J, with 9 bases between. This CDR3 is CASSLIEGNYGYTF. The CDR3 DNA sequence: TGTGCCAGCAGCTTAATCGAGGGGAACTATGGCTACACCTTC.

This clonotype has just a few counts. This could be a read error, since a much larger clone is one nucleotide away. The chain combines TRBV24-1 with TRBJ2-1; TRBD2 matches at 14 bases. V lost 4 bases, J lost 4 bases, and 5 bases stayed unmatched. Germline V lookup: CDR1 KGHDR, CDR2 SFDVKD. CDR3 length equals 17 residues. In DNA form, the CDR3 reads TGTGCCACCAGTGACTACGGGACTAGCGGGGGATACAATGAGCAGTTCTTC. As protein: CATSDYGTSGGYNEQFF.

The rearrangement joins TRBV7-9 to TRBJ1-1, with D possibly TRBD1 on 6 matching bases. Trimming left V 5 bases short and J 2 bases short, with 15 bases between. Germline loops: CDR1 SEHNR, CDR2 FQNEAQ (reference sequence). CDR3 length: 15 residues. This CDR3 is CASSRTRGTNTEAFF. CDR3 coding DNA: TGTGCCAGCAGCCGCACCCGCGGGACAAACACTGAAGCTTTCTTT.

The gene calls are TRBV15 and TRBJ2-5; D might be TRBD1 or TRBD2, each matching 6 bases. The V and J ends lost 7 bases and 2 bases respectively, with 14 bases between them. The CDR3 has 14 residues. Germline loops: CDR1 LNHNV, CDR2 YYDKDF (reference sequence). The CDR3 is CATTAGHLQETQYF. CDR3 coding DNA: TGTGCCACCACCGCGGGACACTTACAAGAGACCCAGTACTTC.